This paragraph covers one T cell receptor beta chain sequence. The antigen is not known. J gave up 7 bases and V 2 bases, and 6 bases lay outside the gene matches. The CDR3 length is 16 residues. Per germline, CDR1 SEHNR and CDR2 FQNEAQ (reference sequence). TCRdb used MiXCR to reprocess the RT-PCR reads, holding one entry per CDR3 protein. The repertoire holds approximately 2,800 distinct CDR3 sequences, with approximately 90% as singletons. This specimen comes from a study of yellow fever vaccine responses in identical twins. Study-level points and caveats: It has been reported that, in twins, the vaccine T cell response seemed partly convergent and partly personalized.

This rearrangement joins TRBV7-9 to TRBJ2-1, with TRBD2 matching 12 bases. The sequences come from T cells from blood (PBMCs), unsorted or a sorted subset (not recorded which), collected before or after yellow fever vaccination (not recorded which). This clonotype was obtained from a female donor who received the yellow fever vaccine. The CDR3 bases are TGTGCCAGCAGCTTAAATCGAGGACTAGCGGGAAATGAGCAGTTCTTC. It translates to CASSLNRGLAGNEQFF.